This TCR beta chain stems from a study of blood T cell repertoires in COVID-19. Measured with immunoSEQ multiplex PCR; TCRdb has only the in-frame clones, and not every one. The sample contains around 330,000 clones, about 89% of which appear only once. V lost 1 base, J lost 5 bases, and 4 bases stayed unmatched. This CDR3 has 14 amino acids. The V gene's germline CDR1 is SGHAT and CDR2 FQNNGV. The chain has TRBV11-2 and TRBJ1-2; 7 nucleotides match TRBD1. Sequencing was performed on PBMCs or T cells enriched from blood (not recorded which). The source of this sequence is a man aged 60 to 75 who had recovered from COVID-19. The DNA of the CDR3 is TGTGCCAGCAGCTTAGGCTCAGGGGGGTATGGCTACACCTTC. Its protein product is CASSLGSGGYGYTF.